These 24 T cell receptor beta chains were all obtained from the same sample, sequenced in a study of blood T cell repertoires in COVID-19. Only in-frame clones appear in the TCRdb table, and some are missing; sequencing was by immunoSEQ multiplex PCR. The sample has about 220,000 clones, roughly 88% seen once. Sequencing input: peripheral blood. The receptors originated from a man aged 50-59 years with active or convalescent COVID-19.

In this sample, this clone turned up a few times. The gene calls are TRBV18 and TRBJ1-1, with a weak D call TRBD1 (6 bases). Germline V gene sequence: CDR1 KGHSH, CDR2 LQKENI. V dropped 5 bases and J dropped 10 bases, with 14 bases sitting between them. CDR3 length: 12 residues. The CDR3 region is CASSSNRVGAFF. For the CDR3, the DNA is TGTGCCAGCTCATCTAACAGGGTTGGAGCTTTCTTT.

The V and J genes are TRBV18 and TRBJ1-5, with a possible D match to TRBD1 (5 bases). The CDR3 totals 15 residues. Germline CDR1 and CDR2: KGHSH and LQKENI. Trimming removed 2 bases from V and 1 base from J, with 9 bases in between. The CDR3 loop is CASSPGAGSNQPQHF. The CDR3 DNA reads TGTGCCAGCTCACCAGGGGCAGGGAGCAATCAGCCCCAGCATTTT. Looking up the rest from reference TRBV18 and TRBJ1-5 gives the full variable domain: NAGVMQNPRHLVRRRGQEARLRCSPMKGHSHVYWYRQLPEEGLKFMVYLQKENIIDESGMPKERFSAEFPKEGPSILRIQQVVRGDSAAYFCASSPGAGSNQPQHFGDGTRLSIL.

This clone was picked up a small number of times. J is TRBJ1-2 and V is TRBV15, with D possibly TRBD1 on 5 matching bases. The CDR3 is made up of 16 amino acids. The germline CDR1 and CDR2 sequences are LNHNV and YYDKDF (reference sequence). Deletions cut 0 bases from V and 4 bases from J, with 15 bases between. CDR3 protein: CATSRDRVAGVYGYTF. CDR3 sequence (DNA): TGTGCCACCAGCAGAGATCGGGTGGCGGGGGTCTATGGCTACACCTTC.

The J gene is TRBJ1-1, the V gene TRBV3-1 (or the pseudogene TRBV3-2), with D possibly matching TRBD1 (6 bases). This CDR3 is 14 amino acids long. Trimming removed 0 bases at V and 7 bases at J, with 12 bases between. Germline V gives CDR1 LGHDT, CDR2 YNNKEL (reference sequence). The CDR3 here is CASSQDAGAGEAFF. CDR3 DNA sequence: TGTGCCAGCAGCCAAGATGCGGGGGCAGGTGAAGCTTTCTTT.

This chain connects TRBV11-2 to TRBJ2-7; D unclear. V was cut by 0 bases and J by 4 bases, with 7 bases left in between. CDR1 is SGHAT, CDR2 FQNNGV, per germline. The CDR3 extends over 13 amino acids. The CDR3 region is CASSLEAVYEQYV. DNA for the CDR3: TGTGCCAGCAGCTTAGAGGCAGTTTACGAGCAGTACGTC.

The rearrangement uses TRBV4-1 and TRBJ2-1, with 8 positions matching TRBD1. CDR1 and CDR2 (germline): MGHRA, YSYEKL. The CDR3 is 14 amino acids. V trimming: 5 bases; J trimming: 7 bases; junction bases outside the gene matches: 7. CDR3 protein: CASSIQGARNEQFF. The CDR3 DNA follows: TGCGCCAGCAGCATCCAGGGGGCGAGGAATGAGCAGTTCTTC.

For the CDR3, the DNA is TGTGCCAGCAGTTTGGGACTAGGCTACGAGCAGTACTTC. Protein: CASSLGLGYEQYF. The chain links TRBV27 to TRBJ2-7; 8 nucleotides line up with TRBD2. The CDR3 is 13 amino acids. CDR1 and CDR2 from the germline V gene are MNHEY and SMNVEV (reference sequence). The ends lost 3 bases at V and 3 bases at J; junction bases unmatched: 1.

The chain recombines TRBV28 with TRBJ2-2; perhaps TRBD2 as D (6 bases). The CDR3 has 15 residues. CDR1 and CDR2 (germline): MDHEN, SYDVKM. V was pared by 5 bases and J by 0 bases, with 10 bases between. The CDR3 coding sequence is TGTGCCAGCAGTGCGGGACCTACGAACACCGGGGAGCTGTTTTTT. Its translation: CASSAGPTNTGELFF. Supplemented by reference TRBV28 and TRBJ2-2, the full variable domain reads DVKVTQSSRYLVKRTGEKVFLECVQDMDHENMFWYRQDPGLGLRLIYFSYDVKMKEKGDIPEGYSVSREKKERFSLILESASTNQTSMYLCASSAGPTNTGELFFGEGSRLTVL.

DNA of the CDR3: TGCGCCAGCAGCTTGGATCGCAGGGTAGTCGTGAACACTGAAGCTTTCTTT. Protein sequence: CASSLDRRVVVNTEAFF. The V gene is TRBV5-1, the J gene TRBJ1-1, with a tentative D call TRBD1 (5 bases). This CDR3 is built from 17 residues. Germline V gives CDR1 SGHRS, CDR2 YFSETQ. The V and J ends lost 0 bases and 0 bases respectively, with 15 bases between them.

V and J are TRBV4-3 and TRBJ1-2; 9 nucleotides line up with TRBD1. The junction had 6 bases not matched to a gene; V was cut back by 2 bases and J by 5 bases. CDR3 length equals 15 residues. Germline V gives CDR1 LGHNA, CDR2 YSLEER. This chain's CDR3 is CASSQTYRGQYGYTF. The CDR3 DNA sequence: TGCGCCAGCAGCCAAACTTACAGGGGGCAATATGGCTACACCTTC.

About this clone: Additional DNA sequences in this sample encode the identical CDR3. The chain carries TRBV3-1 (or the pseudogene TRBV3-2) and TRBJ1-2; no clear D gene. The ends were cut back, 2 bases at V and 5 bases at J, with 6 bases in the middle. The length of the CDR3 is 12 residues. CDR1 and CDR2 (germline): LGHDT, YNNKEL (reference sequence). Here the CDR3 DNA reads TGTGCCAGCAGCCAACGGGAATATGGCTACACCTTC. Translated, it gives CASSQREYGYTF.

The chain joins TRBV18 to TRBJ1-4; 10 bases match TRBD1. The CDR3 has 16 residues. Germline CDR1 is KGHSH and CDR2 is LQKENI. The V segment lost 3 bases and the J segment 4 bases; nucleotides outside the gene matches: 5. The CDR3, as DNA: TGTGCCAGCTCACCCCGCCGGGACAGGGGTAATGAAAAACTGTTTTTT. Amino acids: CASSPRRDRGNEKLFF.

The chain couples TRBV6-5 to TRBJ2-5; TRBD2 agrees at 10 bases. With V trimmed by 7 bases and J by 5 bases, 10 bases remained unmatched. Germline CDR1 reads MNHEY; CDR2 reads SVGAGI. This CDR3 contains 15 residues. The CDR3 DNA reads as TGTGCCAGCAAAGGACTAGCGGACCCCCTGGAGACCCAGTACTTC. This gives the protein CASKGLADPLETQYF.

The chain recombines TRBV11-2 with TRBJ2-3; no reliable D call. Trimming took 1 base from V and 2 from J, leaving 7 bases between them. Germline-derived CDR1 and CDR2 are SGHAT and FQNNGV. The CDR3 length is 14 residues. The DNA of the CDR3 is TGTGCCAGCAGCTTAGTGGGCTTCACAGATACGCAGTATTTT. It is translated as CASSLVGFTDTQYF.

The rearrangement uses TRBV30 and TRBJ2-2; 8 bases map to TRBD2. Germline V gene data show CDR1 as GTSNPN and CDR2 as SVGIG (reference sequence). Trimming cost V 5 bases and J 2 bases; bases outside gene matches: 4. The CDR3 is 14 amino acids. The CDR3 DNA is TGTGCCTGGTCGGGGGGGGTCAACACCGGGGAGCTGTTTTTT. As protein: CAWSGGVNTGELFF.

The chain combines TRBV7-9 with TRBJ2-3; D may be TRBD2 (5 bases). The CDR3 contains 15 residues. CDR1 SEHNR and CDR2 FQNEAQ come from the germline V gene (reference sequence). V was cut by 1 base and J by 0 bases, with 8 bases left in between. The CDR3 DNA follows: TGTGCCAGCAGCTTAGGTCCGGGGAGCACAGATACGCAGTATTTT. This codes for CASSLGPGSTDTQYF.

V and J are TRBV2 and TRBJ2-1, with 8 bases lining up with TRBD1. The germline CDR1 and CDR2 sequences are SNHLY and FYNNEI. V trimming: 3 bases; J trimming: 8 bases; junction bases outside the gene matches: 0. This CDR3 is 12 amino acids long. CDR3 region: CASSDRGHEQFF. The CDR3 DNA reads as TGTGCCAGCAGTGACAGGGGGCATGAGCAGTTCTTC.

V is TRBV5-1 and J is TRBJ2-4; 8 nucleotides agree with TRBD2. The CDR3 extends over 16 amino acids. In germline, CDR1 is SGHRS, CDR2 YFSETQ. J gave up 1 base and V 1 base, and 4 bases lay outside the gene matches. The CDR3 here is CASSLSGGGAKNIQYF. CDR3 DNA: TGCGCCAGCAGCTTGTCTGGCGGGGGGGCCAAAAACATTCAGTACTTC.

The CDR3 here is CASSLVTENYEQYF. The CDR3 DNA reads as TGCGCCAGCAGCTTGGTGACAGAGAACTACGAGCAGTACTTC. The chain links TRBV5-1 to TRBJ2-7; D perhaps matches TRBD1 (5 bases). This CDR3 contains 14 residues. CDR1 SGHRS and CDR2 YFSETQ come from the germline V gene. The germline V and J ends were trimmed by 0 bases and 3 bases, with 10 bases remaining between them.

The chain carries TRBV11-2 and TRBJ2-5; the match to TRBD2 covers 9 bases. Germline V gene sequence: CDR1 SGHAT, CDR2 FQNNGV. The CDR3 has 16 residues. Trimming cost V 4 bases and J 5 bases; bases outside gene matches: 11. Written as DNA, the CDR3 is TGTGCCAGCAGCTCCCCCGAGCGGGAGGTGGGGGAGACCCAGTACTTC. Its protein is CASSSPEREVGETQYF. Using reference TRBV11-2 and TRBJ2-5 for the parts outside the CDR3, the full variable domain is EAGVAQSPRYKIIEKRQSVAFWCNPISGHATLYWYQQILGQGPKLLIQFQNNGVVDDSQLPKDRFSAERLKGVDSTLKIQPAKLEDSAVYLCASSSPEREVGETQYFGPGTRLLVL.

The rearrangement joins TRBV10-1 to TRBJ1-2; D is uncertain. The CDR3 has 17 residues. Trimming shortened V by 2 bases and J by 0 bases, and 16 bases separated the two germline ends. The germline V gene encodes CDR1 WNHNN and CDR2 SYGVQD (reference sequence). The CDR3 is CASSEPSRRGSNYGYTF. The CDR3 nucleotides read TGCGCCAGCAGTGAGCCCTCACGTCGAGGGTCTAACTATGGCTACACCTTC.

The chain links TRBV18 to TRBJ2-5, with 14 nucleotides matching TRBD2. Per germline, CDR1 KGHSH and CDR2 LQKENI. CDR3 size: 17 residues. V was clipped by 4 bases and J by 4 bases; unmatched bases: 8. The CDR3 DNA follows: TGTGCCAGCTCACTTATCAACGGACTAGCGGGGGGAGAGACCCAGTACTTC. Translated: CASSLINGLAGGETQYF.

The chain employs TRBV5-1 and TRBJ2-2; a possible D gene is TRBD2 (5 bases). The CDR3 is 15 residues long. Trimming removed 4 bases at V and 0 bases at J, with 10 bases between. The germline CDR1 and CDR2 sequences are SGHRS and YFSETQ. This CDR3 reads CASSPEGPNTGELFF. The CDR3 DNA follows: TGCGCCAGCAGCCCCGAGGGCCCGAACACCGGGGAGCTGTTTTTT.

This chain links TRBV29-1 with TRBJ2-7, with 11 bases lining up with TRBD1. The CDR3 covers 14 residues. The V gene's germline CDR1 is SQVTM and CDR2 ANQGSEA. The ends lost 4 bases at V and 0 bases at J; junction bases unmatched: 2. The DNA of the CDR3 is TGCAGCGTTGGGGGGACAGGGGGCTCCTACGAGCAGTACTTC. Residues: CSVGGTGGSYEQYF.